This T cell receptor beta chain was captured in a study of identical twins. Study-level points and caveats: It was possible that invariant MAIT and iNKT cells partly confounded the zero-insertion analyses. Fewer insertions characterized abundant cord blood beta clonotypes, whereas memory repertoires showed none. Models underestimated TCR alpha sharing (out-of-frame) in monozygotic twins.

This clonotype occurred a few times. What it binds is not known. CDR1 and CDR2 (germline): SQVTM, ANQGSEA. The CDR3 length is 15 residues. With 5 bases clipped from V and 4 bases from J, the junction kept 13 bases outside the gene matches. After template switching added a universal primer site, the resulting cDNA carried unique molecular identifiers. TCRdb independently ran MiXCR on the 5' RACE reads; one entry per CDR3 protein. The sample lists around 1.7 million distinct CDR3 sequences; roughly 35% were seen once. The chain has TRBV29-1 and TRBJ2-5; 7 nucleotides match TRBD2. This TCR was sampled from a newborn girl in good health. The sample comprised cord blood. CDR3 in amino acids: CSVILSGGGIETQYF. The CDR3 nucleotides read TGCAGCGTTATCCTTTCGGGGGGAGGTATAGAGACCCAGTACTTC.